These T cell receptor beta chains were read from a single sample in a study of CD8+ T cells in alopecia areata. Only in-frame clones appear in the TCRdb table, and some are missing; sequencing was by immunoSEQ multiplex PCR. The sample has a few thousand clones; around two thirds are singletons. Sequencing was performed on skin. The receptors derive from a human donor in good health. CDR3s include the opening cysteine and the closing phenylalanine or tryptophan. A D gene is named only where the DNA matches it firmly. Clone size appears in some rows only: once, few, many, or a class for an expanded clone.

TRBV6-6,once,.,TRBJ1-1,TGTGCCAGCAGTTACCTCGGGCTGGACACTGAAGCTTTCTTT,CASSYLGLDTEAFF
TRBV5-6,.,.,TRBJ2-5,TGTGCCAGCAGCTTGACACTGCACCAAGAGACCCAGTACTTC,CASSLTLHQETQYF
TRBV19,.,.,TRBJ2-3,TGTGCCAGTAGTAGGGGAAAACAAGGGGATACGCAGTATTTT,CASSRGKQGDTQYF
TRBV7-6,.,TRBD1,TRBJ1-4,TGTGCCAGCAGCTTAGCGTCTTTTCTCGGCCAGGGGGCTAATGAAAAACTGTTTTTT,CASSLASFLGQGANEKLFF
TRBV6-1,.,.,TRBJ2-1,TGTGCCAGCAGTGATCTTGGGGGGGCTGACAATGAGCAGTTCTTC,CASSDLGGADNEQFF
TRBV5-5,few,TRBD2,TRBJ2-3,TGTGCCAGCAAGCCTGCCCCTAGCGGGGCTCCCCCGGATACGCAGTATTTT,CASKPAPSGAPPDTQYF
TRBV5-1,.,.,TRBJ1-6,TGCGCCAGCAGCTTGGATCTCGATCAGCCCCTCCACTTT,CASSLDLDQPLHF
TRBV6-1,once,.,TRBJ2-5,TGTGCCACCGCACCGTACCAAGAGACCCAGTACTTC,CATAPYQETQYF
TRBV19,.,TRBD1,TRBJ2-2,TGTGCCAGTAAGGACCCGGACAGGGCGAACACCGGGGAACTGTTTTTT,CASKDPDRANTGELFF
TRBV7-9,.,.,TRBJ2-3,TGTGCCAGCAGCGAGAGGCACAGCACAGATACGCAGTATTTT,CASSERHSTDTQYF
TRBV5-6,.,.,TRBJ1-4,TGTGCCAGCAGCCCCGGCCCGGGGGCAGCTAATGAAAAACTGTTTTTT,CASSPGPGAANEKLFF
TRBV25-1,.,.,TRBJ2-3,TGTGCCAGCAGTGATTTCGTTGATACGCAGTATTTT,CASSDFVDTQYF
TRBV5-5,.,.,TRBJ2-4,TGTGCCAGCAGCTCAGGAACTGACATTCAGTACTTC,CASSSGTDIQYF
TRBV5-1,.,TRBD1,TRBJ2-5,TGCGCCAGCAGCTTGGGGGGGGCGAACAGGGGGTTCTCAGAGACCCAGTACTTC,CASSLGGANRGFSETQYF
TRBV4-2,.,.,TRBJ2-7,TGTGCCAGCAGCCAAGAATTGGGGTACGGGCAGTACTTC,CASSQELGYGQYF
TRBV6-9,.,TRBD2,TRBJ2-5,TGTGCCAGCAGTGAAGGGATTAGCGGGGGGCAAGAGACCCAGTACTTC,CASSEGISGGQETQYF
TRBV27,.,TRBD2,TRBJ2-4,TGTGCCAGCAGTTTATACCCGACTAGCGGGGGGCAGCTAGCCAAAAACATTCAGTACTTC,CASSLYPTSGGQLAKNIQYF
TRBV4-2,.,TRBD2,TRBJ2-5,TGTGCCAGCAGTAACTTAGCGGGGTACCAAGAGACCCAGTACTTC,CASSNLAGYQETQYF
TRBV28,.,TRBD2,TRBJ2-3,TGTGCCAGCAGTCCCGGACTAGCGGGGGTTGCAGATACGCAGTATTTT,CASSPGLAGVADTQYF
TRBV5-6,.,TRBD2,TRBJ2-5,TGTGCCAGCAGCTTGGTCGGACTAGCGGGGGAGACCCAGTACTTC,CASSLVGLAGETQYF
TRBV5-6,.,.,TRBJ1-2,TGTGCCAGCAGCCCACCGTTAGGAGCAGCTTCTGTCTATGGCTACACCTTC,CASSPPLGAASVYGYTF
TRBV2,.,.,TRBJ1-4,TGTGCCAGCAGTGTCAGGGAAAATGAAAAACTGTTTTTT,CASSVRENEKLFF
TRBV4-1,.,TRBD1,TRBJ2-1,TGCGCCAGCAGCCCAGTGGGACAGGGGCCGGAGCAGTTCTTC,CASSPVGQGPEQFF
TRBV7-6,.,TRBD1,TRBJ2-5,TGTGCCAGCAGCTTGAGGCAGGGGGCAGTCGGGACCCAGTACTTC,CASSLRQGAVGTQYF
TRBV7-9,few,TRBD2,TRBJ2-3,TGTGCCAGCAGCCAAGGACTAGCGGGGGGGTCGTTCACAGATACGCAGTATTTT,CASSQGLAGGSFTDTQYF
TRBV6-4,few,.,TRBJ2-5,TGTGCCAGCGCGAGAGGCCACGGGGAGACCCAGTACTTC,CASARGHGETQYF
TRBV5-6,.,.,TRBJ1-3,TGTGCCAGCTCGAGGGAGCACTCTGGAAACACCATATATTTT,CASSREHSGNTIYF
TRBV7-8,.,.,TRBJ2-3,TGTGCCAGCAGCTTAGCGCCGGGCGGGGGCACAGATACGCAGTATTTT,CASSLAPGGGTDTQYF
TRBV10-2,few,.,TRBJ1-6,TGCGCCAGCAGTGAGTGGGCAGGGGTCCCCTATAATTCACCCCTCCACTTT,CASSEWAGVPYNSPLHF
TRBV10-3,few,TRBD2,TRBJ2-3,TGTGCCACGACTAGCACAAGCACAGATACGCAGTATTTT,CATTSTSTDTQYF
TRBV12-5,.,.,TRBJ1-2,TGTGCTAGTGGTTTGAAAGGGGACTATGGCTACACCTTC,CASGLKGDYGYTF
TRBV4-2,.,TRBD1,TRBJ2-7,TGTGCCAGCAGCCAAGACCCAACAGGGGGCGCATCCTACGAGCAGTACTTC,CASSQDPTGGASYEQYF
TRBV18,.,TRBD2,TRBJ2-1,TGTGCCAGCTCACCAAGGGACAGCGGGGGGGCCGGTGAGCAGTTCTTC,CASSPRDSGGAGEQFF
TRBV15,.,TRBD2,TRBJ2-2,TGTGCCACCAGCCTTGAAAGCGGGATTAACACCGGGGAGCTGTTTTTT,CATSLESGINTGELFF
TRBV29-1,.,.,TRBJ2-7,TGCAGCGTTGTGGGGGACACGGGGAATAACGAGCAGTACTTC,CSVVGDTGNNEQYF
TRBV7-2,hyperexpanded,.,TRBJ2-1,TGTGCCAGCAGCTTAGATCAGGGTGGGCAGTTCTTC,CASSLDQGGQFF
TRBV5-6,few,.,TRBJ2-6,TGTGCCAGCAGCTTGAGTTTTCTGTGGGAGAGCTCTGGGGCCAACGTCCTGACTTTC,CASSLSFLWESSGANVLTF
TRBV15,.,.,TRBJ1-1,TGTGCCACCAGCAGAGCCCGGCGGACAGCCCCGAACACTGAAGCTTTCTTT,CATSRARRTAPNTEAFF
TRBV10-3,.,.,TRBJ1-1,TGTGCCATCAGTGGGGGCACTGAAGCTTTCTTT,CAISGGTEAFF
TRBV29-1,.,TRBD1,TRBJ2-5,TGCAGCGCTAGGGACAGGCTACGCCAAGAGACCCAGTACTTC,CSARDRLRQETQYF
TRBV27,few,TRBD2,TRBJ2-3,TGTGCCAGCAGTTTATCGACTTTGCGGGGGGGGGATACGCAGTATTTT,CASSLSTLRGGDTQYF
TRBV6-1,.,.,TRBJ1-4,TGTGCCAGCAGTGATGGGGCCACTAATGAAAAACTGTTTTTT,CASSDGATNEKLFF